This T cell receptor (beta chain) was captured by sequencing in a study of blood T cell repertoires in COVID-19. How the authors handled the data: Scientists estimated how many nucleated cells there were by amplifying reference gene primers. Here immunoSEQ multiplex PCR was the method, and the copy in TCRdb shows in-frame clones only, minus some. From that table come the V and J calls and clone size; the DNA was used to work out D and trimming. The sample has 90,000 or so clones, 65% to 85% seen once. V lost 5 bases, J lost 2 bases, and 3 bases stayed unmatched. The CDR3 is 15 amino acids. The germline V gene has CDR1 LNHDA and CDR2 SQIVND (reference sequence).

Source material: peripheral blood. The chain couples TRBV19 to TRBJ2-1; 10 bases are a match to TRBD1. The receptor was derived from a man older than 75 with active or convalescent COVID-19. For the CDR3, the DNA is TGTGCCAGTAGTCCAGGGACAGGGGCCTACAATGAGCAGTTCTTC. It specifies CASSPGTGAYNEQFF.